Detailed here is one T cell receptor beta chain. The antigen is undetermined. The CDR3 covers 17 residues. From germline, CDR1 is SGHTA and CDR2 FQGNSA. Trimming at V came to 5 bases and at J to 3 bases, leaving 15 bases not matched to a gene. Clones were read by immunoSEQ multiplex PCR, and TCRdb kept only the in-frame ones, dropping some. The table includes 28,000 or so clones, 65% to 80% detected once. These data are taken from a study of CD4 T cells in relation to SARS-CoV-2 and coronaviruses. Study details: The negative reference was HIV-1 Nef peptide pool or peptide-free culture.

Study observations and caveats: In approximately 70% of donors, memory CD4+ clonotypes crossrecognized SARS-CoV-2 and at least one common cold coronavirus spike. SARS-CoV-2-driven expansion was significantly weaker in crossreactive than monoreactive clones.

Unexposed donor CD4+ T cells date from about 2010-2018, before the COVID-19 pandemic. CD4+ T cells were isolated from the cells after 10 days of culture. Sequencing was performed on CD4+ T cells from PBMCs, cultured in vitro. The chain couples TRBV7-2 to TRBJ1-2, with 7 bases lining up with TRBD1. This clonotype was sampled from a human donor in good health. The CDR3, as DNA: TGTGCCAGCAGCGCTAGCCGGGACAGAATTGCACACTATGGCTACACCTTC. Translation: CASSASRDRIAHYGYTF.